Below are 9 T cell receptor beta chains sequenced from a single sample in a study of vaccination effects on CD4 cells after COVID-19 (dated by TCRdb to between 2021 and 2023). Libraries were built with the immunoSEQ multiplex PCR assay. The clones in this table, taken by TCRdb from immuneACCESS, are in-frame only. Not every clone is retained; where verified, under half of the shortfall comes from an unresolved V gene, and the cause of the rest is unknown. This sample lists approximately 22,000 clones; roughly four fifths were detected once. The biggest ten clones account for approximately 20% of the sample. No antigen has been assigned to these receptors. To identify antigen-specific CD4+ T cell clonotypes by their expansion, the ViraFEST assay first stimulated PBMC with viral peptide pools and then applied TCR sequencing. After less than 13 days of culture, CD4+ T cells were isolated with the EasySep CD4+ T cell isolation kit. Negative nucleocapsid antibody results before and after vaccination confirmed that the healthy vaccine recipients had no prior SARS-CoV-2 infection.

Specimen: CD4+ T cells from PBMCs cultured with HCoV-NL63 spike peptides, collected before COVID-19 vaccination. The meaning of the sample's cell subset or site label: HCoV-NL63 spike overlapping peptide pool stimulation. The source is a human donor who received a COVID-19 vaccine.

The J gene is TRBJ1-2, the V gene TRBV18, with 8 bases lining up with TRBD1. V gave up 2 bases and J gave up 2 bases; unmatched junction bases: 7. Germline V gives CDR1 KGHSH, CDR2 LQKENI. This CDR3 region has 16 residues. CDR3 region: CASSPNPGQVNYGYTF. In nucleotides, the CDR3 is TGTGCCAGCTCACCAAACCCGGGACAGGTGAACTATGGCTACACCTTC.

The rearrangement joins TRBV4-3 to TRBJ1-3; D call uncertain. This CDR3 contains 15 residues. From germline, CDR1 is LGHNA and CDR2 YSLEER. The V and J ends lost 0 bases and 4 bases respectively, with 10 bases between them. The CDR3 region has the DNA TGCGCCAGCAGCCAAGATCCCCAGTCAGGAAACACCATATATTTT. This codes for CASSQDPQSGNTIYF.

This clone showed up just once. The J gene is TRBJ2-1, the V gene TRBV12-3 or TRBV12-4, with a possible D match to TRBD2 (6 bases). V lost 3 bases to trimming and J lost 9 bases, with 12 bases between them. The CDR3 has 13 amino acids. The CDR3 sequence is CASSFRGNSEQFF. The CDR3 region has the DNA TGTGCCAGCAGTTTTCGGGGGAACAGTGAGCAGTTCTTC.

The rearrangement uses TRBV16 and TRBJ2-1; 9 bases line up with TRBD2. J was trimmed by 2 bases and V by 3 bases; bases with no gene match: 2. The CDR3 length is 15 residues. Germline assignment: CDR1 KGHSY and CDR2 FQNENV. Written as DNA, the CDR3 is TGTGCCAGCAGCCATAGCGGGGGTCCCTACAATGAGCAGTTCTTC. Translation: CASSHSGGPYNEQFF. Combining the CDR3 with reference TRBV16 and TRBJ2-1 gives the whole variable domain GEEVAQTPKHLVRGEGQKAKLYCAPIKGHSYVFWYQQVLKNEFKFLISFQNENVFDETGMPKERFSAKCLPNSPCSLEIQATKLEDSAVYFCASSHSGGPYNEQFFGPGTRLTVL.

This clone is a singleton in its sample. This chain uses TRBV9 with TRBJ2-3; 8 positions agree with TRBD2. The CDR3 contains 16 residues. Germline CDR1 and CDR2: SGDLS and YYNGEE. V lost 0 bases and J lost 2; bases outside the gene matches: 5. The CDR3 DNA reads as TGTGCCAGCAGCGTAGGGGTTAGCGGGGTCACAGATACGCAGTATTTT. Its protein product is CASSVGVSGVTDTQYF.

This chain joins TRBV3-1 (or the pseudogene TRBV3-2) and TRBJ2-4, with D tentatively TRBD1 or TRBD2 (5 bases each). V was pared by 1 base and J by 0 bases, with 10 bases between. Per germline, CDR1 LGHDT and CDR2 YNNKEL (reference sequence). This CDR3 region has 16 residues. CDR3 loop: CASSQGGAIAKNIQYF. Written as DNA, the CDR3 is TGTGCCAGCAGCCAAGGAGGGGCGATAGCCAAAAACATTCAGTACTTC.

The gene calls are TRBV18 and TRBJ2-1; D remains ambiguous. Trimming removed 2 bases from V and 4 bases from J, with 6 bases in between. The CDR3 length is 13 residues. Germline CDR1 is KGHSH and CDR2 is LQKENI. The CDR3 bases are TGTGCCAGCTCACCAGGGCAGTACAATGAGCAGTTCTTC. Translation: CASSPGQYNEQFF.

The chain couples TRBV21-1 to TRBJ1-2; the table's D call, TRBD1, was not checked against the DNA. TRBV21-1 is reported as a pseudogene. This CDR3 is built from 12 residues. The CDR3 sequence: CARDRGQSGYTF. CDR3 bases: TGTGCCAGGGACAGGGGGCAGAGTGGCTACACCTTC.

This clone came up a few times. The V gene is TRBV5-4, the J gene TRBJ2-5; a weak D match, TRBD2 (5 bases). Germline V gene data show CDR1 as SGHNT and CDR2 as YYREEE (reference sequence). The CDR3 is made up of 13 amino acids. Trimming shortened V by 3 bases and J by 5 bases, and 11 bases separated the two germline ends. The CDR3 nucleotides are TGTGCCAGCAGCTCAATGACGGGGGAGACCCAGTACTTC. Its translation is CASSSMTGETQYF. Filled out from reference TRBV5-4 and TRBJ2-5, the complete variable domain reads ETGVTQSPTHLIKTRGQQVTLRCSSQSGHNTVSWYQQALGQGPQFIFQYYREEENGRGNFPPRFSGLQFPNYSSELNVNALELDDSALYLCASSSMTGETQYFGPGTRLLVL.